This is a list of T cell receptor beta chains from one sample in a study of identical twins. From the 5' RACE reads, TCRdb called clonotypes with MiXCR, one entry per CDR3 protein. Of under 900,000 distinct CDR3 sequences listed, roughly 18% were seen once; the top ten hold about an eighth. These data were likewise used in another study, on T cells expressing NK-cell markers.

Sequenced: PBMCs. Source of these receptors: a woman in her late teens or twenties in good health. Each CDR3 is given with its conserved first and last residue. Fields, in order: D gene, clone size, V gene, J gene, CDR3 length, CDR3 DNA, CDR3 protein. A D gene is named only where the DNA matches it firmly. Rows give clone size only sometimes, using once, few, many, or a class for an expanded clone.

D: -
size: -
V: TRBV4-3
J: TRBJ2-7
length: 13
DNA: TGCGCCAGCAGCCGGGACAATAACTACGAGCAGTACTTC
CDR3: CASSRDNNYEQYF

D: TRBD2
size: -
V: TRBV7-9
J: TRBJ2-2
length: 16
DNA: TGTGCCAGCAGCTCGGGGGGTGCAGGGTCGACCGGGGAGCTGTTTTTT
CDR3: CASSSGGAGSTGELFF

D: -
size: few
V: TRBV12-3/TRBV12-4
J: TRBJ2-1
length: 15
DNA: TGTGCCAGCTCACCGGGACATCGCTCCTACAATGAGCAGTTCTTC
CDR3: CASSPGHRSYNEQFF

D: -
size: -
V: TRBV5-1
J: TRBJ2-1
length: 16
DNA: TGCGCCAGCAGCCCGGACACTGCGGGGACCTACAATGAGCAGTTCTTC
CDR3: CASSPDTAGTYNEQFF

D: -
size: once
V: TRBV9
J: TRBJ2-5
length: 15
DNA: TGTGCCAGCAGCGCACGAACCCTAGCTCGGGAGACCCAGTACTTC
CDR3: CASSARTLARETQYF

D: -
size: many
V: TRBV7-2
J: TRBJ2-7
length: 12
DNA: TGTGCCAGCAGCTTCAGAGGGTACGAGCAGTACTTC
CDR3: CASSFRGYEQYF

D: TRBD2
size: few
V: TRBV29-1
J: TRBJ2-2
length: 14
DNA: TGCAGTGGGAGGCCTAGCGGGACTACCGGGGAGCTGTTTTTT
CDR3: CSGRPSGTTGELFF

D: TRBD1
size: -
V: TRBV20-1
J: TRBJ2-5
length: 17
DNA: TGCAGTGCTCTCCAATTCGGGACAGGGGTGTTCAGAGAGACCCAGTACTTC
CDR3: CSALQFGTGVFRETQYF

D: -
size: few
V: TRBV5-5
J: TRBJ2-7
length: 16
DNA: TGTGCCAGCAGCTTCGGAGGTGGGGGGTTTGCCTACGAGCAGTACTTC
CDR3: CASSFGGGGFAYEQYF

D: -
size: -
V: TRBV5-1
J: TRBJ2-5
length: 16
DNA: TGCGCCAGCAGCCGTTCTTCGGGACCCCCGCGGGAGACCCAGTACTTC
CDR3: CASSRSSGPPRETQYF

D: TRBD1
size: -
V: TRBV12-3/TRBV12-4
J: TRBJ1-1
length: 15
DNA: TGTGCCAGCAGTTGGCGACAGGGGGAGAACACTGAAGCTTTCTTT
CDR3: CASSWRQGENTEAFF

D: -
size: -
V: TRBV5-1
J: TRBJ2-1
length: 13
DNA: TGCGCCAGCAGTTATCCAGACTCTAGCGAGCAGTTCTTC
CDR3: CASSYPDSSEQFF

D: -
size: once
V: TRBV28
J: TRBJ2-3
length: 15
DNA: TGTGCCAGCACCCCACCCCTGGCGGGAACAGATACGCAGTATTTT
CDR3: CASTPPLAGTDTQYF

D: -
size: -
V: TRBV10-3
J: TRBJ1-2
length: 12
DNA: TGTGCCATCCGGATTGGGAACTATGGCTACACCTTC
CDR3: CAIRIGNYGYTF

D: -
size: -
V: TRBV5-1
J: TRBJ1-6
length: 15
DNA: TGCGCCAGCAGCTTGGTTGCGTCAGCGGGGTCACCCCTCCACTTT
CDR3: CASSLVASAGSPLHF

D: TRBD1
size: many
V: TRBV5-1
J: TRBJ1-1
length: 15
DNA: TGCGCCAGCAGCCTCAAGACAGGGGTGAACACTGAAGCTTTCTTT
CDR3: CASSLKTGVNTEAFF

D: -
size: many
V: TRBV10-3
J: TRBJ1-2
length: 15
DNA: TGTGCCATCATGGAGGGAATACAGGGTTTCTATGGCTACACCTTC
CDR3: CAIMEGIQGFYGYTF

D: TRBD2
size: -
V: TRBV11-2
J: TRBJ2-3
length: 19
DNA: TGTGCCAGCAGCCCGGGAGGCGAGGATATGTGGGAACACACAGATACGCAGTATTTT
CDR3: CASSPGGEDMWEHTDTQYF

D: -
size: -
V: TRBV20-1
J: TRBJ2-4
length: 17
DNA: TGCAGTGCTAGAGATCTCTTGGACACCATAGCCAAAAACATTCAGTACTTC
CDR3: CSARDLLDTIAKNIQYF

D: TRBD2
size: few
V: TRBV7-6
J: TRBJ2-5
length: 14
DNA: TGTGCCAGCAGCTCCCGGGGGGGGTCGGAGACCCAGTACTTC
CDR3: CASSSRGGSETQYF

D: TRBD1
size: -
V: TRBV3-1
J: TRBJ2-3
length: 16
DNA: TGTGCCAGCAGCCTTTGGACAGGGTCGGTACGAGATACGCAGTATTTT
CDR3: CASSLWTGSVRDTQYF

D: -
size: -
V: TRBV10-3
J: TRBJ1-4
length: 12
DNA: TGTGCCATCAGTGAGTCTACTGAAAAACTGTTTTTT
CDR3: CAISESTEKLFF

D: -
size: -
V: TRBV20-1
J: TRBJ1-1
length: 13
DNA: TGCAGTGCTGCCCAGACAGTGAACACTGAAGCTTTCTTT
CDR3: CSAAQTVNTEAFF

D: -
size: -
V: TRBV11-2
J: TRBJ2-7
length: 14
DNA: TGTGCCAGCAGCTTAAAGGACGCGTTCTACGAGCAGTACTTC
CDR3: CASSLKDAFYEQYF

D: -
size: few
V: TRBV20-1
J: TRBJ2-1
length: 14
DNA: TGCAGTGCTAGAGATCCTAATAAGGGCGATGAGCAGTTCTTC
CDR3: CSARDPNKGDEQFF

D: -
size: -
V: TRBV5-6
J: TRBJ1-6
length: 12
DNA: TGTGCCAGCAGCCGCCAAGATTCACCCCTCCACTTT
CDR3: CASSRQDSPLHF

D: -
size: -
V: TRBV5-5
J: TRBJ2-7
length: 14
DNA: TGTGCCAGCTCGGCGAGGATGACGACCTACGAGCAGTACTTC
CDR3: CASSARMTTYEQYF

D: -
size: -
V: TRBV27
J: TRBJ2-1
length: 16
DNA: TGTGCCAGCAGTTTCGGTCCCGGGGAAGGGCCCTATGAGCAGTTCTTC
CDR3: CASSFGPGEGPYEQFF

D: -
size: -
V: TRBV12-3/TRBV12-4
J: TRBJ1-1
length: 13
DNA: TGTGCCAGCAGCAGTGGCCCTCGAGAGGGAGCTTTCTTT
CDR3: CASSSGPREGAFF

D: -
size: many
V: TRBV7-2
J: TRBJ2-5
length: 14
DNA: TGTGCCAGCAGCCCCCGATACGCGGTAAAGACCCAGTACTTC
CDR3: CASSPRYAVKTQYF

D: -
size: few
V: TRBV5-1
J: TRBJ1-2
length: 13
DNA: TGCGCCAGCAGCTGGACCGTTAACTATGGCTACACCTTC
CDR3: CASSWTVNYGYTF

D: TRBD2
size: few
V: TRBV12-3/TRBV12-4
J: TRBJ2-7
length: 15
DNA: TGTGCCAGCAGGATCGGACTAGCGGGGGTCTACGAGCAGTACTTC
CDR3: CASRIGLAGVYEQYF

D: -
size: -
V: TRBV11-3
J: TRBJ2-4
length: 15
DNA: TGTGCCAGCAGCCCGGCCGCAGAGGCCAAAAACATTCAGTACTTC
CDR3: CASSPAAEAKNIQYF

D: TRBD2
size: -
V: TRBV20-1
J: TRBJ2-1
length: 13
DNA: TGCAGTGCTCTTGGACTAGCGGACAATGAGCAGTTCTTC
CDR3: CSALGLADNEQFF

D: -
size: many
V: TRBV5-5
J: TRBJ2-5
length: 16
DNA: TGTGCCAGCAGACTGACGTCAGGTCAGGCGGGGGAGACCCAGTACTTC
CDR3: CASRLTSGQAGETQYF

D: TRBD2
size: few
V: TRBV12-3/TRBV12-4
J: TRBJ2-7
length: 14
DNA: TGTGCCAGCAGCACCGTAGCGGGACTATACGAGCAGTACTTC
CDR3: CASSTVAGLYEQYF

D: TRBD1
size: -
V: TRBV20-1
J: TRBJ1-2
length: 13
DNA: TGCAGTGCTCCTTCGACAGGGGCCTATGGCTACACCTTC
CDR3: CSAPSTGAYGYTF

D: -
size: few
V: TRBV5-1
J: TRBJ1-2
length: 12
DNA: TGCGCCAGCAGCTTTTATCCTGGCGGCTACACCTTC
CDR3: CASSFYPGGYTF

D: -
size: few
V: TRBV5-5
J: TRBJ2-7
length: 14
DNA: TGTGCCAGCAGCTTTAGACCAGGACCCTACGAGCAGTACTTC
CDR3: CASSFRPGPYEQYF

D: -
size: few
V: TRBV12-3/TRBV12-4
J: TRBJ2-1
length: 12
DNA: TGTGCCAGCAGGAACGACGGGGGCCTCGGGTTCTTC
CDR3: CASRNDGGLGFF

D: -
size: few
V: TRBV5-1
J: TRBJ2-3
length: 14
DNA: TGCGCCAGCAGCTCCCAAGGTAGCACAGATACGCAGTATTTT
CDR3: CASSSQGSTDTQYF